These 6 T cell receptor beta chains were sequenced from one sample in a study of HIV-infected children after antiretroviral therapy interruption. Unique molecular identifiers were included in an RNA-based 3' RACE TCR library. TCRdb passed the 3' RACE reads through MiXCR, listing each CDR3 protein once. The data show about 86,000 distinct CDR3 sequences, approximately 6.9% seen once. Treatment: PENTA 11 planned treatment interruption arm or continuous ART arm. This material consisted of CD45RA+ CD4+ T cells from PBMCs, pooled from several time points, taken from a donor given antiretroviral therapy, either interrupted or continuous. Subset reported: naive CD4+ CD45RA+ CD45RO- T cells. All receptors derive from a pool of human donors with HIV.

This clonotype was recorded at least ten times. The chain has TRBV7-1 and TRBJ1-1; D uncertain. TRBV7-1 has ORF status, its function being uncertain. Trimming stripped 1 base from V and 5 bases from J, with 2 bases between. This CDR3 spans 11 amino acids. The CDR3 loop reads CASSSGTEAFF. In nucleotides, the CDR3 is TGTGCCAGCAGCTCAGGGACTGAAGCTTTCTTT.

This clonotype was picked up many times. V usage is TRBV12-3 or TRBV12-4 and J usage is TRBJ1-2; 7 nucleotides agree with TRBD1. The CDR3 is 13 residues long. J was trimmed by 8 bases and V by 5 bases; bases with no gene match: 8. In nucleotides, the CDR3 is TGTGCCAGCAGTCGACAGGGTTCAGGGGGCTACACCTTC. This gives the protein CASSRQGSGGYTF.

This clonotype was seen ten or more times. CDR3 sequence: CASSLRTEAFF. CDR3 nucleotides: TGTGCCAGCAGCTTGCGCACTGAAGCTTTCTTT. The chain joins TRBV11-1 to TRBJ1-1; D uncertain. The CDR3 sequence is 11 residues long. Trimming took 3 bases from V and 4 from J, leaving 3 bases between them. Germline loops: CDR1 SGHAT, CDR2 FQDESV (reference sequence).

The sample holds many counts of this clonotype. The rearrangement links TRBV19 to TRBJ1-5; D gene ambiguous. Trimming removed 6 bases from V and 0 bases from J, with 18 bases in between. The CDR3 is 17 amino acids. The V gene's germline CDR1 is LNHDA and CDR2 SQIVND (reference sequence). Here the CDR3 reads CASRPSTWGTSNQPQHF. In DNA form, the CDR3 reads TGTGCCAGTAGACCCTCCACCTGGGGAACTAGCAATCAGCCCCAGCATTTT.

This clonotype has ten or more counts. The rearrangement links TRBV2 to TRBJ2-7; D ambiguous. The CDR3 runs 12 residues. V lost 6 bases to trimming and J lost 1 base, with 7 bases between them. Germline CDR1 and CDR2: SNHLY and FYNNEI. CDR3 coding DNA: TGTGCCAGCAGGGCCGGATCCTACGAGCAGTACTTC. Amino acid sequence: CASRAGSYEQYF.

This chain joins TRBV19 and TRBJ2-1; D unresolved. The V and J ends lost 7 bases and 8 bases respectively, with 12 bases between them. The CDR3 has 12 amino acids. CDR1 is LNHDA, CDR2 SQIVND, per germline (reference sequence). The DNA for the CDR3 is TGTGCCAGTACATCGCCCCGATATGAGCAGTTCTTC. It yields the protein CASTSPRYEQFF.